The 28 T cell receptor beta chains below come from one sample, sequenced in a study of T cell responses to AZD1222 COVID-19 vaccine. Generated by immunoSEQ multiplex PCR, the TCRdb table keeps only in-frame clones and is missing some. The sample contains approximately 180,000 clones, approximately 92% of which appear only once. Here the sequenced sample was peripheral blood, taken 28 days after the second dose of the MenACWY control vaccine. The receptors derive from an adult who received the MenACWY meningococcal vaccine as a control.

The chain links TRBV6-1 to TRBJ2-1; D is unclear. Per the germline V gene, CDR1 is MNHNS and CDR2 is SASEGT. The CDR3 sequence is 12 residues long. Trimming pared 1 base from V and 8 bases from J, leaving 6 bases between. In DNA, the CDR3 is TGTGCCAGCAGTGAAGGGTACCATGAGCAGTTCTTC. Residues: CASSEGYHEQFF.

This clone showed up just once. The chain's CDR3 is CASSRRDRAFLGYTF. Written as DNA, the CDR3 is TGTGCCAGCAGCCGAAGGGACAGGGCATTCCTTGGCTACACCTTC. The V gene is TRBV3-1 (or the pseudogene TRBV3-2), the J gene TRBJ1-2, with 9 bases matching TRBD1. The germline V gene encodes CDR1 LGHDT and CDR2 YNNKEL (reference sequence). With V trimmed by 4 bases and J by 7 bases, 10 bases remained unmatched. The CDR3 loop spans 15 amino acids.

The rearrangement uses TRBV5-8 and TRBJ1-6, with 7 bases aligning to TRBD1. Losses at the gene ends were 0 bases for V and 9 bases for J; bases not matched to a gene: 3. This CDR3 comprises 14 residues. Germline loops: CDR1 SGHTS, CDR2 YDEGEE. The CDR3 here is CASSLEGAGSPLHF. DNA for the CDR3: TGTGCCAGCAGCTTGGAGGGGGCTGGTTCACCCCTCCACTTT.

As DNA, the CDR3 is TGTGCCAGCACCCCCACGGGGCCCGGAGATACGCAGTATTTT. The encoded protein is CASTPTGPGDTQYF. The chain links TRBV6-6 to TRBJ2-3, with D tentatively TRBD1 or TRBD2 (5 bases each). This CDR3 region has 14 residues. V lost 7 bases and J lost 5, with 16 bases in between. Germline values: CDR1 MNHNY, CDR2 SVGAGI (reference sequence).

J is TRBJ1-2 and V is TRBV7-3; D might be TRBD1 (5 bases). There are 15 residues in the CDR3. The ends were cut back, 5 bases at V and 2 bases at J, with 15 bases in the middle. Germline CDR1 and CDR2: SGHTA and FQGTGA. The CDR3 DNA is TGTGCCAGCAGCCCCCTCCTGACAGTAAACTATGGCTACACCTTC. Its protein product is CASSPLLTVNYGYTF.

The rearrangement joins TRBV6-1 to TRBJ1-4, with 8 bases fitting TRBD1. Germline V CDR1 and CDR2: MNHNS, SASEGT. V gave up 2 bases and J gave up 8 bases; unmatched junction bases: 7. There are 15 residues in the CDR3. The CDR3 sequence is CASSERTGSGEKLFF. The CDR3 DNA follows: TGTGCCAGCAGTGAACGGACAGGGTCGGGGGAAAAACTGTTTTTT.

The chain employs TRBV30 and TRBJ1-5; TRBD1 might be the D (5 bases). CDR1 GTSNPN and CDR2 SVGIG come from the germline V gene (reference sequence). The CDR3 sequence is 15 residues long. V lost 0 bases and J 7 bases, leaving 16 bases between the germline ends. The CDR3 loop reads CAWSVGGTRWQPQHF. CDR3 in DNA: TGTGCCTGGAGTGTTGGGGGGACGAGATGGCAGCCCCAGCATTTT.

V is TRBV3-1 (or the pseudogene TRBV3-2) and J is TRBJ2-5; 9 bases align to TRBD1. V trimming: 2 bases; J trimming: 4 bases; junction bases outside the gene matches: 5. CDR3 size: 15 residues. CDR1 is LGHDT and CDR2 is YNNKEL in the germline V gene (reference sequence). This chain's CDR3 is CASSQRQGGGETQYF. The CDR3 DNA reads TGTGCCAGCAGCCAAAGACAGGGGGGAGGAGAGACCCAGTACTTC.

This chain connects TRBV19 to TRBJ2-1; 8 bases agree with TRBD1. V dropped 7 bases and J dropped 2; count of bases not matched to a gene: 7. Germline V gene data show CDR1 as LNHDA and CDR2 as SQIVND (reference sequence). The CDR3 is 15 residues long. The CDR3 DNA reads TGTGCCAGTACCCCCAGGGGGCTGGCCTACAATGAGCAGTTCTTC. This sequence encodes CASTPRGLAYNEQFF.

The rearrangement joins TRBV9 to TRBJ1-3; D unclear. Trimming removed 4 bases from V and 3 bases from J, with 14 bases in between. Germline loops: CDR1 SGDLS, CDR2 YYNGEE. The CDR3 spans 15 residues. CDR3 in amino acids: CASSITGSFGNTIYF. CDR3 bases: TGTGCCAGCAGCATTACGGGATCGTTTGGAAACACCATATATTTT.

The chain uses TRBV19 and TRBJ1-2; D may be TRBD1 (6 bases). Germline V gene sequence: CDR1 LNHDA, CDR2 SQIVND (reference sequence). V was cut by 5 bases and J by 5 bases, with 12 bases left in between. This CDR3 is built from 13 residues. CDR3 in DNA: TGTGCCAGTAGTCCGGGGGCCTTGTATGGCTACACCTTC. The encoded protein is CASSPGALYGYTF.

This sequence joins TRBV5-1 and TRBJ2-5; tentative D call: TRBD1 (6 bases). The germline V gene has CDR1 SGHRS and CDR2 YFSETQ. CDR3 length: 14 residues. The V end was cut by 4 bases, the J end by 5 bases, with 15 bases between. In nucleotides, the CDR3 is TGCGCCAGCAGCGTCCAGGACAGTCATGAGACCCAGTACTTC. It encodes CASSVQDSHETQYF.

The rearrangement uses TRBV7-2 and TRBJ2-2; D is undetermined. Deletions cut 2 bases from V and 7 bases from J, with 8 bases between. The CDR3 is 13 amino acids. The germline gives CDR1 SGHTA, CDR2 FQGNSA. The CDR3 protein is CASSLIPLGELFF. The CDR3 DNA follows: TGTGCCAGCAGCTTAATCCCCCTCGGGGAGCTGTTTTTT.

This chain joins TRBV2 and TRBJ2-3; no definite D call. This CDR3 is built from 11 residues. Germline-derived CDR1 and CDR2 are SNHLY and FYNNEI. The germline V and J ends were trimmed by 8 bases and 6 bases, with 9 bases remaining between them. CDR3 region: CASLRADTQYF. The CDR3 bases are TGTGCCAGCCTAAGGGCGGATACGCAGTATTTT. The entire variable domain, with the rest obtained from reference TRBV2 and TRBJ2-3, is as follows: EPEVTQTPSHQVTQMGQEVILRCVPISNHLYFYWYRQILGQKVEFLVSFYNNEISEKSEIFDDQFSVERPDGSNFTLKIRSTKLEDSAMYFCASLRADTQYFGPGTRLTVL.

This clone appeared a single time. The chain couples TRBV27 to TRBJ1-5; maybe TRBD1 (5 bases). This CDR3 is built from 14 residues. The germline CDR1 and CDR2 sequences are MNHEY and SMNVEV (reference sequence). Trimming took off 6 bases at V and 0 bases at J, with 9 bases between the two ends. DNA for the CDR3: TGTGCCAGCAGACCAACAGGTAGCAATCAGCCCCAGCATTTT. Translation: CASRPTGSNQPQHF.

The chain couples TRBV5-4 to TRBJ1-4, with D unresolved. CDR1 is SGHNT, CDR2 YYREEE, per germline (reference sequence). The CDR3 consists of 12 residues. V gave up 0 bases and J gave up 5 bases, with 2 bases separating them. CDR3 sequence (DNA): TGTGCCAGCAGCTTGGCAAATGAAAAACTGTTTTTT. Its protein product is CASSLANEKLFF.

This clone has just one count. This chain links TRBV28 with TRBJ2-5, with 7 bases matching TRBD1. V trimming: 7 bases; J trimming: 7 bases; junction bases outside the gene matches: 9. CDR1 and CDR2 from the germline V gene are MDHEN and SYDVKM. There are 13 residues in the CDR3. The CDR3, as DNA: TGTGCCAGCACCGGGACAGTCTTCGGGACCCAGTACTTC. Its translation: CASTGTVFGTQYF.

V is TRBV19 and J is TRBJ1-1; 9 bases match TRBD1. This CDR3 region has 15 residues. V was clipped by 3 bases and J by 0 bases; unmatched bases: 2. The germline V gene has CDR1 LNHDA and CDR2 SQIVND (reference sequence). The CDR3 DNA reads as TGTGCCAGTAGTATTACAGGGGGCGTGAACACTGAAGCTTTCTTT. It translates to CASSITGGVNTEAFF. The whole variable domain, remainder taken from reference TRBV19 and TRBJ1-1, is DGGITQSPKYLFRKEGQNVTLSCEQNLNHDAMYWYRQDPGQGLRLIYYSQIVNDFQKGDIAEGYSVSREKKESFPLTVTSAQKNPTAFYLCASSITGGVNTEAFFGQGTRLTVV.

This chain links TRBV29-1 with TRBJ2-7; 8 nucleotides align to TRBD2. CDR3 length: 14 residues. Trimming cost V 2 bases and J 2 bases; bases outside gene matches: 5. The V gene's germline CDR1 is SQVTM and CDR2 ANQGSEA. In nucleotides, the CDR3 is TGCAGCGTTGAATTGACTAGCGCAACCTACGAGCAGTACTTC. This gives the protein CSVELTSATYEQYF.

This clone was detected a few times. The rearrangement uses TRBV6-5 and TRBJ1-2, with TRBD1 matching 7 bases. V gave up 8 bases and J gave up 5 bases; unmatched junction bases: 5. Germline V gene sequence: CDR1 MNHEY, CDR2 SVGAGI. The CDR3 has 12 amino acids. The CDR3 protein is CASRTTGYGYTF. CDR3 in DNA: TGTGCCAGCCGTACGACAGGGTATGGCTACACCTTC.

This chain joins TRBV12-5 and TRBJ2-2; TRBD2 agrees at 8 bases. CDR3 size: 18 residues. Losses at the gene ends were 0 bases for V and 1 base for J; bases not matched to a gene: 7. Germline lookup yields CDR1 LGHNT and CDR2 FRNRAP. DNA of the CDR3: TGTGCTAGTGGTTTGGTATGGGGGCTAGCGGGGAACACCGGGGAGCTGTTTTTT. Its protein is CASGLVWGLAGNTGELFF.

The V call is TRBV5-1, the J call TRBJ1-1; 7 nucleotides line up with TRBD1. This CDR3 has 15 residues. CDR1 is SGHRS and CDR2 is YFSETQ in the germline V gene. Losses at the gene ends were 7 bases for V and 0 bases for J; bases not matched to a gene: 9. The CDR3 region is CASAPGQYMNTEAFF. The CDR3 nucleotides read TGCGCCAGCGCTCCGGGACAGTACATGAACACTGAAGCTTTCTTT.

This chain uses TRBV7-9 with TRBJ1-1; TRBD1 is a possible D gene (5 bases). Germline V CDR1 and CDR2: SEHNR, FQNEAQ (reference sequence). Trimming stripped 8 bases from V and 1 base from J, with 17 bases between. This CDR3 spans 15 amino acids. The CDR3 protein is CASATRGGTNTEAFF. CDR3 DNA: TGTGCCAGCGCCACCCGCGGCGGGACGAACACTGAAGCTTTCTTT. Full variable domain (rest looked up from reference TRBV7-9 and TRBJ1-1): DTGVSQNPRHKITKRGQNVTFRCDPISEHNRLYWYRQTLGQGPEFLTYFQNEAQLEKSRLLSDRFSAERPKGSFSTLEIQRTEQGDSAMYLCASATRGGTNTEAFFGQGTRLTVV.

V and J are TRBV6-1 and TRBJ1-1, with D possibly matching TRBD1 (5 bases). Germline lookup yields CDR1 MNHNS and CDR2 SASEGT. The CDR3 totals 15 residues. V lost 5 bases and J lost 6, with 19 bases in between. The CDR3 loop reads CASSSGGVRASEAFF. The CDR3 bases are TGTGCCAGCAGTTCCGGGGGGGTGAGGGCTTCTGAAGCTTTCTTT.

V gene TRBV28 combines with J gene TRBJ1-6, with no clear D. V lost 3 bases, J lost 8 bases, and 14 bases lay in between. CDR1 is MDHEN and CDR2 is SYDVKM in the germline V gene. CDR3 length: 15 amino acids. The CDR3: CASSFGGYPYSPLHF. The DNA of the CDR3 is TGTGCCAGCAGTTTCGGCGGGTATCCTTATTCACCCCTCCACTTT.

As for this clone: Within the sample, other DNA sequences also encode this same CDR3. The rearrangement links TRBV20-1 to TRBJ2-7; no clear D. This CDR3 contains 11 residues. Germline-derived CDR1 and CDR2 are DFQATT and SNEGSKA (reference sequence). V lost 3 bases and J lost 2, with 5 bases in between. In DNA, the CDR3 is TGCAGTGCTAGTAGGGCCTACGAGCAGTACTTC. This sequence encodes CSASRAYEQYF.

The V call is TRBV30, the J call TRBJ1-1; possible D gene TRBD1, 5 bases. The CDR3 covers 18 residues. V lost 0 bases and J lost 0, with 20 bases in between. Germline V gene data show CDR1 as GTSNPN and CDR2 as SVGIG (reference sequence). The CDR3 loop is CAWSVYDMRGRMNTEAFF. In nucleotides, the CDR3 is TGTGCCTGGAGTGTATATGATATGAGGGGACGGATGAACACTGAAGCTTTCTTT.

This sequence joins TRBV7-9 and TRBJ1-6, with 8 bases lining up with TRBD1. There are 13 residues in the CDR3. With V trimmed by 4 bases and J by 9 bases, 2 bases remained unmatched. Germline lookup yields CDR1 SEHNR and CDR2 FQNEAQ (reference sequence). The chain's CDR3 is CASSYTGGSPLHF. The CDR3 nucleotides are TGTGCCAGCAGCTACACAGGGGGTTCACCCCTCCACTTT.